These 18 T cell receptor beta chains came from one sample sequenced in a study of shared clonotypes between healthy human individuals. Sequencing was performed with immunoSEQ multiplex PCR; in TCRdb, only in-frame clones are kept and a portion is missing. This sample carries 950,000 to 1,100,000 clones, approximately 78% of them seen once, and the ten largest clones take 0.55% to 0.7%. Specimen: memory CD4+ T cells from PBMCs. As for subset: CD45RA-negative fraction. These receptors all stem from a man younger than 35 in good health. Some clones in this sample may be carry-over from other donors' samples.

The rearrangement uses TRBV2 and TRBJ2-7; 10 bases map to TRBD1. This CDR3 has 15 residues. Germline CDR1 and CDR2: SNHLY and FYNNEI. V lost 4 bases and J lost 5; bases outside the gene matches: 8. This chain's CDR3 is CASSGDRGAMNEQYF. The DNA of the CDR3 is TGTGCCAGCAGTGGGGACAGGGGAGCAATGAACGAGCAGTACTTC.

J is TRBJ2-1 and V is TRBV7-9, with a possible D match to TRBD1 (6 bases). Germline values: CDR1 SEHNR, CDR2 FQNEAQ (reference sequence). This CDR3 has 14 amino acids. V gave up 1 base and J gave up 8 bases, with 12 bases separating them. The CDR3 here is CASSLVRGTDEQFF. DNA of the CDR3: TGTGCCAGCAGCTTAGTTAGGGGGACGGATGAGCAGTTCTTC.

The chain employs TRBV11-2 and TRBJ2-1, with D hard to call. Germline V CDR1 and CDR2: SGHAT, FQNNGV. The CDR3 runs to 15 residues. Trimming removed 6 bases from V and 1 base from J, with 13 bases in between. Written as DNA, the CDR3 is TGTGCCAGCAGACCGCTGGGGAATTCCTACAATGAGCAGTTCTTC. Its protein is CASRPLGNSYNEQFF.

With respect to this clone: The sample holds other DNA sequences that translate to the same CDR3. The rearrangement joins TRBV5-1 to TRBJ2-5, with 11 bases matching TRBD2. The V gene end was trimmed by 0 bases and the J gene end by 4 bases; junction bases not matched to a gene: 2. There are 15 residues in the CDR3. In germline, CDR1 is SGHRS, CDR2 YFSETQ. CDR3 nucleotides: TGCGCCAGCAGCTTGGCCGGGACTAGCGGAGAGACCCAGTACTTC. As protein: CASSLAGTSGETQYF.

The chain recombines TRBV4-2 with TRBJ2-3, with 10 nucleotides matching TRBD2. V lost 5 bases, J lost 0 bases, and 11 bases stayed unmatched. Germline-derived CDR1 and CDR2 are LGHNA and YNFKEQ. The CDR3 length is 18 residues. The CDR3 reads CASSSFGLAATSTDTQYF. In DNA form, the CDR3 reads TGTGCCAGCAGCTCCTTCGGACTAGCGGCTACTAGCACAGATACGCAGTATTTT.

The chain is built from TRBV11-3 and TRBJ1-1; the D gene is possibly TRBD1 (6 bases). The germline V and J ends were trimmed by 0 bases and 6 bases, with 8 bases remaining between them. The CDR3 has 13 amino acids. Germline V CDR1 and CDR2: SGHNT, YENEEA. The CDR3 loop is CASSLEGGSEAFF. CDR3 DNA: TGTGCCAGCAGCTTAGAAGGGGGGTCTGAAGCTTTCTTT.

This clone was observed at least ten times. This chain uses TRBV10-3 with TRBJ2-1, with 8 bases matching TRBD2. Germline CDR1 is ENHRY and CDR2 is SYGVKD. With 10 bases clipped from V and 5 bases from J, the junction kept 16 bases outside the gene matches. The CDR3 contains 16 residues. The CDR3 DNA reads TGTGCCACCCTTCTTGGGGAGCGGGAGTCGAACAATGAGCAGTTCTTC. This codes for CATLLGERESNNEQFF.

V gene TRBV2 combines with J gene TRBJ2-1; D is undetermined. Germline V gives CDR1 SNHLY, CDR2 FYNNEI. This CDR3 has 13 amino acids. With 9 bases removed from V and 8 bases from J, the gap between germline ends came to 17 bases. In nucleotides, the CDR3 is TGTGCCAGTGGTGGGTCTCCCGCCCATGAGCAGTTCTTC. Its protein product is CASGGSPAHEQFF. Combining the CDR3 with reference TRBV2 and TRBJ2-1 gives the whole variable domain EPEVTQTPSHQVTQMGQEVILRCVPISNHLYFYWYRQILGQKVEFLVSFYNNEISEKSEIFDDQFSVERPDGSNFTLKIRSTKLEDSAMYFCASGGSPAHEQFFGPGTRLTVL.

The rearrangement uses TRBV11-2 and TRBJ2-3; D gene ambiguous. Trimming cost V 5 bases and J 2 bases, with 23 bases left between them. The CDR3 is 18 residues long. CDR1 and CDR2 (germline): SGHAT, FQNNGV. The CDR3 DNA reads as TGTGCCAGCAGCGCGACTCAGCGTTCAGGACCTTCCACAGATACGCAGTATTTT. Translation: CASSATQRSGPSTDTQYF.

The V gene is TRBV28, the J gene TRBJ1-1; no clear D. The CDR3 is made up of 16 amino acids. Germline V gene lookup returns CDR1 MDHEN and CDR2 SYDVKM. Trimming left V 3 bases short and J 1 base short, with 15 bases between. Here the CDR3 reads CASSFFGQAGNTEAFF. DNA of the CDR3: TGTGCCAGCAGTTTCTTCGGGCAAGCTGGGAACACTGAAGCTTTCTTT.

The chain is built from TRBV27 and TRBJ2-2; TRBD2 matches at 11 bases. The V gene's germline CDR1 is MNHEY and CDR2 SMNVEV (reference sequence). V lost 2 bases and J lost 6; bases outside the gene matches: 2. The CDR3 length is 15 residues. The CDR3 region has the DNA TGTGCCAGCAGTTTACTACTAGCGGGGGCCGGGGAGCTGTTTTTT. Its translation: CASSLLLAGAGELFF.

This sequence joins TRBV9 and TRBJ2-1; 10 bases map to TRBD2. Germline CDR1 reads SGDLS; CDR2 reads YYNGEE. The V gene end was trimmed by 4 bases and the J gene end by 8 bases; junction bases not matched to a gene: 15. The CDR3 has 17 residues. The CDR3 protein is CASSLPGRAGGAHEQFF. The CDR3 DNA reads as TGTGCCAGCAGCCTCCCCGGGAGAGCGGGAGGGGCCCATGAGCAGTTCTTC.

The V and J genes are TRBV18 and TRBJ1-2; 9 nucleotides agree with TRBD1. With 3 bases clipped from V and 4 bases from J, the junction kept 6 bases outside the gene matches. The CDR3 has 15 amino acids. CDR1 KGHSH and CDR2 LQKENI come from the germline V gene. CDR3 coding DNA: TGTGCCAGCTCACCGGGACAGGGAGGTACCTATGGCTACACCTTC. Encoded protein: CASSPGQGGTYGYTF.

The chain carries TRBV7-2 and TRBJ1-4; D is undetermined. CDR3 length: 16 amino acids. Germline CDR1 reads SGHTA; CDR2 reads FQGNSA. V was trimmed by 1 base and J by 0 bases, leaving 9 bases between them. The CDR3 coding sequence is TGTGCCAGCAGCTTAGGTGGCCAGGCAACTAATGAAAAACTGTTTTTT. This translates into CASSLGGQATNEKLFF.

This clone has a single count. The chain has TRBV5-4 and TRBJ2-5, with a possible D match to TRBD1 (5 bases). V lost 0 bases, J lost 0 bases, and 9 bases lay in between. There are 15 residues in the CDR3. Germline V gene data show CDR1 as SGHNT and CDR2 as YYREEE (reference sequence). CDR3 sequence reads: CASSLVTVDQETQYF. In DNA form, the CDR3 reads TGTGCCAGCAGCTTGGTGACAGTCGACCAAGAGACCCAGTACTTC.

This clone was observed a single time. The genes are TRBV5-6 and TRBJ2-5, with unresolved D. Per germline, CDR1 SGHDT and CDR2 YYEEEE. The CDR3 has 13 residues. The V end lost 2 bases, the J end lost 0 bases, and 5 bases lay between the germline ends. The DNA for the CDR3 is TGTGCCAGCAGCTTTAGTTACCAAGAGACCCAGTACTTC. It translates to CASSFSYQETQYF.

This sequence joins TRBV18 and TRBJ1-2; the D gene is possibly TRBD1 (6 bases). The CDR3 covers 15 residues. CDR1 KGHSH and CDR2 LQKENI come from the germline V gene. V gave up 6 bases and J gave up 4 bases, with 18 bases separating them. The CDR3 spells CASSVGGAASYGYTF. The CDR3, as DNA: TGTGCCAGCTCCGTGGGGGGGGCCGCCTCCTATGGCTACACCTTC. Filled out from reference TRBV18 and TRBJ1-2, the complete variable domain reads NAGVMQNPRHLVRRRGQEARLRCSPMKGHSHVYWYRQLPEEGLKFMVYLQKENIIDESGMPKERFSAEFPKEGPSILRIQQVVRGDSAAYFCASSVGGAASYGYTFGSGTRLTVV.

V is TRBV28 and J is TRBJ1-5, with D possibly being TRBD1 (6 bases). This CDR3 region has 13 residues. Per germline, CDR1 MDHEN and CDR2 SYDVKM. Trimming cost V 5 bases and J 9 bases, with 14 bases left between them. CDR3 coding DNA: TGTGCCAGCAGTCTCCCCCGGGGGCTGCCCCAGCATTTT. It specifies CASSLPRGLPQHF.